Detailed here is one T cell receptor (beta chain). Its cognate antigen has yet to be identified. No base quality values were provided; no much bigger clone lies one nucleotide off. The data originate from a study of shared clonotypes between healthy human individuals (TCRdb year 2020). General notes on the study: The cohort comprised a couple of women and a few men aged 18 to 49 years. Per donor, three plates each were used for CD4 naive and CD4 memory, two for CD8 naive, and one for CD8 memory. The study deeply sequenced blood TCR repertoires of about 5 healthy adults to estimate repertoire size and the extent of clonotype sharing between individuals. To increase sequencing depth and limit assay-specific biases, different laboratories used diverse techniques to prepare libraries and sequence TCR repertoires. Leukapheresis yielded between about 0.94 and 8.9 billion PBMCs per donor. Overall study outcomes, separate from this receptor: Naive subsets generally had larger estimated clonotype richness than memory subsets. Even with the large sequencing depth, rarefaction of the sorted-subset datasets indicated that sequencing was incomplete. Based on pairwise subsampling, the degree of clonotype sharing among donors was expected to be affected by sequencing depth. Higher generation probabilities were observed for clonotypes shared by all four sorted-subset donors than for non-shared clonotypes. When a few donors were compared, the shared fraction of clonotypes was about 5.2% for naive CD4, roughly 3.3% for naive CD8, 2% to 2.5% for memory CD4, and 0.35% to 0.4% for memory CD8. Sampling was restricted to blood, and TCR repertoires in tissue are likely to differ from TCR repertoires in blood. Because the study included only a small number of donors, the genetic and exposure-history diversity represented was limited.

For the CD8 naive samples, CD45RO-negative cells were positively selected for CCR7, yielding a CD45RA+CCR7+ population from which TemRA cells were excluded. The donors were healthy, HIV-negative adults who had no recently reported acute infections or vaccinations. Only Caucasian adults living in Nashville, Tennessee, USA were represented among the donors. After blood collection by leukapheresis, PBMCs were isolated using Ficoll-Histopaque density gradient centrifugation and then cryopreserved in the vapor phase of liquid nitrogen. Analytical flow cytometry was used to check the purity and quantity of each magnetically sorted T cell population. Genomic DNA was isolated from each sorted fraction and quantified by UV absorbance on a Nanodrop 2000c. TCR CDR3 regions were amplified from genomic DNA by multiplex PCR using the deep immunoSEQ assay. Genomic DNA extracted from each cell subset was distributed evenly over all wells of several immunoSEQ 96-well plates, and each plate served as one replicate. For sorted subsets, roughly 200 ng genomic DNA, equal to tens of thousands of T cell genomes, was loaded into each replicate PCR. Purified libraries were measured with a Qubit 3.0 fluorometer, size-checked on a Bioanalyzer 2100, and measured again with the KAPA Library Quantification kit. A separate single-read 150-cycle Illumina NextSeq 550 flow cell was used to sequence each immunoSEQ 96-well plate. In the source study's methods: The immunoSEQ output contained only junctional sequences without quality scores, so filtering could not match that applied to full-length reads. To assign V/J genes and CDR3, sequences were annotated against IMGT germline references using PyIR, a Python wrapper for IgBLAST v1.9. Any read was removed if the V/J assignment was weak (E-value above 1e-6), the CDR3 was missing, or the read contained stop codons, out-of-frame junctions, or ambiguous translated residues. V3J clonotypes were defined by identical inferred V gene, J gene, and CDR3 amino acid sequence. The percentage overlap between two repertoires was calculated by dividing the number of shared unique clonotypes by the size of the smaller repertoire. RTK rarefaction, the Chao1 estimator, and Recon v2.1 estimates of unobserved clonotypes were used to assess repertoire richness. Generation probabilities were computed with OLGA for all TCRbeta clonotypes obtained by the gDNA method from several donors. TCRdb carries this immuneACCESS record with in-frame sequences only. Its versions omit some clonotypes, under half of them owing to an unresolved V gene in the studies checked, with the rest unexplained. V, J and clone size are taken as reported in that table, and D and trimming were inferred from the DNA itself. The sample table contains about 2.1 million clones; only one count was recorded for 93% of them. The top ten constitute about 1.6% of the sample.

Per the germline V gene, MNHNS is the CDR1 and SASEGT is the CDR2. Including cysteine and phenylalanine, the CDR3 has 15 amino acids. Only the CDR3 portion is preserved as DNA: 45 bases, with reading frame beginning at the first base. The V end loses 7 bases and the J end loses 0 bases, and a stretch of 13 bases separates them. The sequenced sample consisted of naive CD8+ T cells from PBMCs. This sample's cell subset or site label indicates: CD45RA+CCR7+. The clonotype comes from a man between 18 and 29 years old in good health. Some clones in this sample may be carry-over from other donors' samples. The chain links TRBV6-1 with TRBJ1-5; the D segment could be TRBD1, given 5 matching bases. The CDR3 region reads CASKGRVDSNQPQHF. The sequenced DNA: TGTGCCAGCAAGGGCAGGGTTGATAGCAATCAGCCCCAGCATTTT.